This entry lists 5 T cell receptor beta chains sequenced from one sample in a study of regulatory T cells in long-lasting Graves disease. Building of the TCR beta libraries involved iRepertoire HTBI primers and Arm-PCR of CDR3 regions. A single record per CDR3 protein comes from TCRdb applying MiXCR to the multiplex PCR reads. The table shows some 450,000 distinct CDR3 sequences, with about a sixth occurring only once. The time point was: newly diagnosed GD, antithyroid drugs for less than 3 months. The TCR library was made from RNA that had been extracted from PBMCs in TRIzol. These same data were also listed under a study on T cells in Graves' hyperthyroidism and ophthalmopathy.

The source was peripheral blood mononuclear cells (PBMCs), collected at new diagnosis, from a patient treated with antithyroid drugs. These receptors came from a woman aged 25 to 45 with Graves disease.

V usage is TRBV6-5 and J usage is TRBJ1-6; D unresolved. The CDR3 is 16 residues long. Germline CDR1 is MNHEY and CDR2 is SVGAGI. V lost 2 bases to trimming and J lost 4 bases, with 12 bases between them. The CDR3 here is CASSYTHGRYNSPLHF. The DNA for the CDR3 is TGTGCCAGCAGTTACACCCATGGGAGGTATAATTCACCCCTCCACTTT.

This clonotype has at least ten counts. The rearrangement joins TRBV20-1 to TRBJ2-3; TRBD2 aligns across 14 bases. The CDR3 has 16 residues. V lost 2 bases and J lost 6; bases outside the gene matches: 7. The germline gives CDR1 DFQATT, CDR2 SNEGSKA (reference sequence). In DNA form, the CDR3 reads TGCAGTGCTAGAACGGGACTAGCGGGAGATCTGGATACGCAGTATTTT. Its translation is CSARTGLAGDLDTQYF.

This sequence joins TRBV20-1 and TRBJ1-4, with D hard to call. This CDR3 has 13 residues. The V gene's germline CDR1 is DFQATT and CDR2 SNEGSKA (reference sequence). The V and J ends lost 3 bases and 1 base respectively, with 6 bases between them. The CDR3, as DNA: TGCAGTGCTAGGCCAGGAACTAATGAAAAACTGTTTTTT. Its protein product is CSARPGTNEKLFF.

This clonotype was counted ten times or more. The chain carries TRBV7-2 and TRBJ2-1, with 11 bases matching TRBD2. Germline loops: CDR1 SGHTA, CDR2 FQGNSA. V lost 5 bases, J lost 7 bases, and 4 bases stayed unmatched. This CDR3 is 14 amino acids long. CDR3 sequence reads: CASSHRLAGNEQFF. The CDR3 DNA is TGTGCCAGCAGCCACCGACTAGCGGGAAATGAGCAGTTCTTC.

This clonotype was seen a handful of times. V usage is TRBV5-4 and J usage is TRBJ2-1, with a weak D call TRBD1 (5 bases). The CDR3 spans 13 residues. The V and J ends lost 3 bases and 8 bases respectively, with 12 bases between them. CDR1 SGHNT and CDR2 YYREEE come from the germline V gene (reference sequence). CDR3 sequence: CASSSSRVYEQFF. In nucleotides, the CDR3 is TGTGCCAGCAGCTCCTCCAGGGTCTATGAGCAGTTCTTC.